The 27 T cell receptor beta chains listed next were all sequenced from one sample in a study of cytomegalovirus exposure and HLA in healthy donors. 13 Jbeta primers and 60 Vbeta primers were used for the PCR. The assay was immunoSEQ multiplex PCR, and TCRdb's table has in-frame clones only and misses some. The table has roughly 150,000 clones, around 85% seen once. Sequencing was performed on PBMCs. The receptors were gathered from a man between 45 and 60 years old in good health and CMV-seropositive.

The V call is TRBV28, the J call TRBJ1-2; D is uncertain. This CDR3 comprises 16 residues. Germline CDR1 MDHEN, CDR2 SYDVKM. V gave up 6 bases and J gave up 5 bases, with 22 bases separating them. The CDR3 sequence is CASSLAGRPFGYGYTF. CDR3 DNA sequence: TGTGCCAGCAGCCTAGCCGGGAGGCCCTTTGGGTATGGCTACACCTTC.

In this sample, this clone turned up once. CDR3 protein: CSASTGMGTEAFF. The CDR3 nucleotides read TGCAGCGCCTCGACAGGGATGGGGACTGAAGCTTTCTTT. The chain joins TRBV29-1 to TRBJ1-1, with TRBD1 matching over 7 bases. The CDR3 extends over 13 amino acids. V lost 7 bases to trimming and J lost 5 bases; unmatched junction nucleotides: 10. Per the germline V gene, CDR1 is SQVTM and CDR2 is ANQGSEA.

V is TRBV29-1 and J is TRBJ1-1; TRBD1 matches at 7 bases. Germline V gene lookup returns CDR1 SQVTM and CDR2 ANQGSEA. V was pared by 3 bases and J by 6 bases, with 13 bases of the junction left unmatched. The CDR3 spans 15 residues. The CDR3: CSVEAWTGGWAEAFF. The CDR3 DNA sequence: TGCAGCGTTGAGGCCTGGACAGGCGGGTGGGCTGAAGCTTTCTTT.

This chain joins TRBV14 and TRBJ2-1; 9 bases align to TRBD1. Per germline, CDR1 SGHDN and CDR2 FVKESK. Losses at the gene ends were 6 bases for V and 3 bases for J; bases not matched to a gene: 21. The CDR3 sequence is 20 residues long. In nucleotides, the CDR3 is TGTGCCAGCAGGATGGGAGGGACTACAGGGGGCGCGTCGGACTACAATGAGCAGTTCTTC. Amino acids: CASRMGGTTGGASDYNEQFF.

CDR3: CASSLARGGRSGYTF. CDR3 DNA: TGTGCCAGCAGCTTAGCCCGGGGGGGGCGGTCTGGCTACACCTTC. The chain joins TRBV7-9 to TRBJ1-2; D is possibly TRBD1 (6 bases). CDR3 size: 15 residues. V dropped 0 bases and J dropped 7 bases, with 15 bases sitting between them. Per the germline V gene, CDR1 is SEHNR and CDR2 is FQNEAQ (reference sequence).

V usage is TRBV5-1 and J usage is TRBJ2-7, with D possibly matching TRBD1 (5 bases). V lost 0 bases, J lost 2 bases, and 9 bases lay in between. The CDR3 loop spans 14 amino acids. CDR1 is SGHRS and CDR2 is YFSETQ in the germline V gene. The CDR3 bases are TGCGCCAGCAGCTTGGGACAGCTTCCCTACGAGCAGTACTTC. Its translation is CASSLGQLPYEQYF. Full variable domain (remainder filled in from reference TRBV5-1 and TRBJ2-7): KAGVTQTPRYLIKTRGQQVTLSCSPISGHRSVSWYQQTPGQGLQFLFEYFSETQRNKGNFPGRFSGRQFSNSRSEMNVSTLELGDSALYLCASSLGQLPYEQYFGPGTRLTVT.

Comments on this clone: Other DNA sequences in the sample encode the same CDR3. The CDR3 spells CASSRGQNTEAFF. The DNA of the CDR3 is TGTGCCAGCTCCCGCGGACAGAACACTGAAGCTTTCTTT. The V and J genes are TRBV18 and TRBJ1-1, with D possibly being TRBD1 (5 bases). V lost 6 bases, J lost 1 base, and 9 bases lay in between. The CDR3 is 13 residues long. Germline V gives CDR1 KGHSH, CDR2 LQKENI.

J is TRBJ2-7 and V is TRBV11-2, with TRBD2 identical over 11 bases. Germline V CDR1 and CDR2: SGHAT, FQNNGV. The CDR3 has 16 residues. After removal of 5 bases from V and 4 bases from J, the junction contained 10 bases not matched to a gene. The CDR3, as DNA: TGTGCCAGCAGCCCTGGCGCGGGACTAGCGGAATACGAGCAGTACTTC. Translated: CASSPGAGLAEYEQYF.

V usage is TRBV2 and J usage is TRBJ2-4, with a tentative D call TRBD1 (5 bases). This CDR3 region has 17 residues. Germline CDR1 reads SNHLY; CDR2 reads FYNNEI. The germline V and J ends were trimmed by 3 bases and 0 bases, with 15 bases remaining between them. In DNA form, the CDR3 reads TGTGCCAGCAGTGATCAGGGCAATTTCATAGCCAAAAACATTCAGTACTTC. It yields the protein CASSDQGNFIAKNIQYF.

This chain links TRBV28 with TRBJ1-2; D not certain. Germline CDR1 is MDHEN and CDR2 is SYDVKM. This CDR3 is built from 14 residues. The V end lost 7 bases, the J end lost 1 base, and 13 bases lay between the germline ends. The CDR3 region is CASNSSPVNYGYTF. The CDR3 DNA reads TGTGCCAGCAACAGCTCCCCGGTTAACTATGGCTACACCTTC.

This CDR3 is CSVLEARGGNQPQHF. The CDR3 region has the DNA TGCAGCGTTTTGGAGGCTAGAGGGGGTAATCAGCCCCAGCATTTT. This chain uses TRBV29-1 with TRBJ1-5; the D gene is possibly TRBD1 (6 bases). This CDR3 comprises 15 residues. Between the trimmed V and J ends, which lost 5 bases and 4 bases, there was a span of 18 bases. Germline V lookup: CDR1 SQVTM, CDR2 ANQGSEA.

The chain joins TRBV6-5 to TRBJ2-7, with 9 nucleotides matching TRBD1. The CDR3 consists of 13 residues. V was pared by 6 bases and J by 4 bases, with 4 bases of the junction left unmatched. Germline CDR1 reads MNHEY; CDR2 reads SVGAGI. The CDR3 sequence: CASSGDRVYEQYF. The CDR3, as DNA: TGTGCCAGCAGCGGGGACAGGGTTTACGAGCAGTACTTC.

CDR3 residues: CSAERGNLGTGELFF. CDR3 bases: TGCAGCGCCGAAAGGGGCAACCTGGGCACCGGGGAGCTGTTTTTT. The V gene is TRBV29-1, the J gene TRBJ2-2; TRBD1 might be the D (5 bases). Germline V gives CDR1 SQVTM, CDR2 ANQGSEA. The V end was cut by 7 bases, the J end by 4 bases, with 19 bases between. The CDR3 has 15 amino acids.

This chain uses TRBV6-6 with TRBJ2-7; D may be TRBD1 (5 bases). V was pared by 0 bases and J by 5 bases, with 17 bases between. Per the germline V gene, CDR1 is MNHNY and CDR2 is SVGAGI (reference sequence). CDR3 length: 16 residues. The CDR3 DNA sequence: TGTGCCAGCAGTTACTCGAGAAGGGGCGAGAGGCACGAGCAGTACTTC. Its protein product is CASSYSRRGERHEQYF.

The V call is TRBV2, the J call TRBJ1-5, with 7 nucleotides matching TRBD1. The CDR3 spans 13 residues. With V trimmed by 6 bases and J by 3 bases, 2 bases remained unmatched. Germline CDR1 is SNHLY and CDR2 is FYNNEI. CDR3 DNA sequence: TGTGCCAGCAGGACAGGGTTCAATCAGCCCCAGCATTTT. This gives the protein CASRTGFNQPQHF.

The chain couples TRBV5-1 to TRBJ2-1; 7 bases fit TRBD2. Unmatched junction bases numbered 13, after V lost 0 bases and J lost 10 bases. This CDR3 has 16 amino acids. In germline, CDR1 is SGHRS, CDR2 YFSETQ. In DNA form, the CDR3 reads TGCGCCAGCAGCTTGGGAGCGGGGCTGCCCTTAGGGGAGCAGTTCTTC. It encodes CASSLGAGLPLGEQFF. Using reference TRBV5-1 and TRBJ2-1 for the parts outside the CDR3, the full variable domain is KAGVTQTPRYLIKTRGQQVTLSCSPISGHRSVSWYQQTPGQGLQFLFEYFSETQRNKGNFPGRFSGRQFSNSRSEMNVSTLELGDSALYLCASSLGAGLPLGEQFFGPGTRLTVL.

This chain connects TRBV5-4 to TRBJ2-3; TRBD2 matches at 13 bases. Looked up from germline, CDR1 is SGHNT and CDR2 is YYREEE (reference sequence). The CDR3 runs 17 residues. With V trimmed by 4 bases and J by 1 base, 6 bases remained unmatched. As DNA, the CDR3 is TGTGCCAGCAGCCTTGGACTAGCGGGAGACGGCACAGATACGCAGTATTTT. Translation: CASSLGLAGDGTDTQYF. Variable domain in full (rest from reference TRBV5-4 and TRBJ2-3): ETGVTQSPTHLIKTRGQQVTLRCSSQSGHNTVSWYQQALGQGPQFIFQYYREEENGRGNFPPRFSGLQFPNYSSELNVNALELDDSALYLCASSLGLAGDGTDTQYFGPGTRLTVL.

The gene calls are TRBV7-6 and TRBJ2-3, with 10 nucleotides matching TRBD2. Germline V CDR1 and CDR2: SGHVS, FNYEAQ. The V gene end was trimmed by 3 bases and the J gene end by 8 bases; junction bases not matched to a gene: 8. The CDR3 contains 15 residues. The DNA of the CDR3 is TGTGCCAGCAGCTTGAGCGGGGGGGCCGTGGGTACGCAGTATTTT. Amino acids: CASSLSGGAVGTQYF. The whole variable domain, filled in from reference TRBV7-6 and TRBJ2-3, reads GAGVSQSPRYKVTKRGQDVALRCDPISGHVSLYWYRQALGQGPEFLTYFNYEAQQDKSGLPNDRFSAERPEGSISTLTIQRTEQRDSAMYRCASSLSGGAVGTQYFGPGTRLTVL.

The chain is built from TRBV30 and TRBJ1-1; possible D gene TRBD1, 6 bases. CDR3 length equals 15 residues. Germline V gene lookup returns CDR1 GTSNPN and CDR2 SVGIG (reference sequence). V was shortened by 3 bases and J by 1 base, with 15 bases between the two germline ends. The CDR3 loop reads CAWSAKGRGNTEAFF. CDR3 coding DNA: TGTGCCTGGAGCGCCAAGGGCAGGGGGAACACTGAAGCTTTCTTT.

V is TRBV6-6 and J is TRBJ1-2; possibly TRBD1 for D (6 bases). V was clipped by 7 bases and J by 10 bases, with 28 bases between them. Germline V lookup: CDR1 MNHNY, CDR2 SVGAGI (reference sequence). This CDR3 is built from 16 residues. CDR3 nucleotide sequence: TGTGCCAGCACCGCGAGAAGGGGGATCCTTGAGGATGACTACACCTTC. It encodes CASTARRGILEDDYTF.

The J gene is TRBJ2-2, the V gene TRBV19; TRBD1 matches 9 bases. Trimming removed 4 bases from V and 4 bases from J; junction bases left unmatched: 7. Germline CDR1 is LNHDA and CDR2 is SQIVND (reference sequence). The CDR3 consists of 16 residues. The CDR3 is CASSTAQGAVTGELFF. In DNA, the CDR3 is TGTGCCAGTAGTACCGCACAGGGGGCGGTCACCGGGGAGCTGTTTTTT.

This chain joins TRBV5-5 and TRBJ2-2; D uncertain. The V and J ends lost 1 base and 7 bases respectively, with 2 bases between them. The CDR3 sequence is 11 residues long. Germline V gives CDR1 SGHKS, CDR2 YYEKEE (reference sequence). The CDR3: CASSLYGELFF. The DNA for the CDR3 is TGTGCCAGCAGCTTGTACGGGGAGCTGTTTTTT.

This chain uses TRBV2 with TRBJ1-4, with D tentatively TRBD1 (5 bases). The V and J ends lost 6 bases and 4 bases respectively, with 15 bases between them. This CDR3 has 15 residues. Looked up from germline, CDR1 is SNHLY and CDR2 is FYNNEI. CDR3 nucleotides: TGTGCCAGCAGAGAAATGGGGCTGAATAATGAAAAACTGTTTTTT. Residues: CASREMGLNNEKLFF.

The rearrangement links TRBV9 to TRBJ2-3, with TRBD2 as a possible D gene (6 bases). The CDR3 consists of 17 residues. Germline V gene lookup returns CDR1 SGDLS and CDR2 YYNGEE. Trimming cost V 2 bases and J 0 bases, with 16 bases left between them. CDR3 nucleotides: TGTGCCAGCAGCGTCGGGATCGGGCGGGGTAGCACAGATACGCAGTATTTT. The encoded protein is CASSVGIGRGSTDTQYF.

The V and J genes are TRBV6-5 and TRBJ1-1, with D possibly matching TRBD1 (6 bases). Germline CDR1 reads MNHEY; CDR2 reads SVGAGI. The CDR3 covers 12 residues. Between the trimmed V and J ends, which lost 6 bases and 10 bases, there was a span of 15 bases. CDR3 amino acids: CASRNREEVAFF. The CDR3, as DNA: TGTGCCAGCAGAAACAGGGAAGAGGTAGCTTTCTTT.

The V gene is TRBV28, the J gene TRBJ1-4; D may be TRBD1 (6 bases). CDR1 is MDHEN and CDR2 is SYDVKM in the germline V gene. This CDR3 has 15 residues. Trimming stripped 2 bases from V and 3 bases from J, with 10 bases between. DNA of the CDR3: TGTGCCAGCAGTTTAGGGGGCCCGGCTAATGAAAAACTGTTTTTT. As protein: CASSLGGPANEKLFF.

V is TRBV5-1 and J is TRBJ1-2, with a weak D call TRBD1 (6 bases). Trimming left V 3 bases short and J 2 bases short, with 14 bases between. The CDR3 covers 15 residues. Germline V gives CDR1 SGHRS, CDR2 YFSETQ. CDR3 nucleotides: TGCGCCAGCAGCTCAAGCGGGACATCCAACTATGGCTACACCTTC. Amino acids: CASSSSGTSNYGYTF.